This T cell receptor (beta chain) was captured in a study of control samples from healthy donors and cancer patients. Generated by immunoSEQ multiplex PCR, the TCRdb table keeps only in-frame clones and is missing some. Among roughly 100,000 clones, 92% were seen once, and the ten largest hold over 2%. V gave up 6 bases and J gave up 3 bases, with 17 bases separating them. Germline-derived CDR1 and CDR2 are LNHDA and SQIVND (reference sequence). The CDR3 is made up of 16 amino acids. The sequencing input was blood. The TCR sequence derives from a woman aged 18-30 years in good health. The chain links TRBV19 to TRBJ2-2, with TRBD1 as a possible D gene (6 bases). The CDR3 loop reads CASSHSTGPYTGELFF. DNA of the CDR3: TGTGCCAGTAGCCACTCTACAGGGCCCTACACCGGGGAGCTGTTTTTT. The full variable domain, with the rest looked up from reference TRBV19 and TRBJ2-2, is DGGITQSPKYLFRKEGQNVTLSCEQNLNHDAMYWYRQDPGQGLRLIYYSQIVNDFQKGDIAEGYSVSREKKESFPLTVTSAQKNPTAFYLCASSHSTGPYTGELFFGEGSRLTVL.